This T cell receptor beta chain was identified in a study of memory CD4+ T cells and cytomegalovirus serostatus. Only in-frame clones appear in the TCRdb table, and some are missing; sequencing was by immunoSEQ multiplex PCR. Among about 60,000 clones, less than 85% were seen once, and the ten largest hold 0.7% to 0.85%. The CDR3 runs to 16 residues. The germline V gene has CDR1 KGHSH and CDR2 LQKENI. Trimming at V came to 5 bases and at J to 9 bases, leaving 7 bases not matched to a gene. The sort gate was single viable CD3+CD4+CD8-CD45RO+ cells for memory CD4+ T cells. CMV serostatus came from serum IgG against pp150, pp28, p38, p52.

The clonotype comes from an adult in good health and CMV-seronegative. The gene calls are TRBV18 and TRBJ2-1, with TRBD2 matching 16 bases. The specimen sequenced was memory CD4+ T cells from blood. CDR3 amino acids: CASSSTGTSGRVEQFF. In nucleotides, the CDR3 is TGTGCCAGCTCATCCACCGGGACTAGCGGGAGGGTTGAGCAGTTCTTC.